The 15 T cell receptor beta chains listed next were all sequenced from one sample in a study of early T cells in non-severe SARS-CoV-2 infection. MiXCR, applied by TCRdb to the 5' RACE reads, yields one record per CDR3 protein. The table lists about 77,000 distinct CDR3 sequences, about 15% of them singletons. The sequencing input was whole blood. The source of these receptors is an adult who was a healthcare worker with PCR-confirmed SARS-CoV-2 infection or an uninfected control (not recorded which).

V is TRBV2 and J is TRBJ2-2; D unclear. This CDR3 is 14 amino acids long. Trimming took 4 bases from V and 6 from J, leaving 12 bases between them. The germline gives CDR1 SNHLY, CDR2 FYNNEI. The CDR3 DNA reads TGTGCCAGCAGTGTGGTACCTTCCTCCGGGGAGCTGTTTTTT. Amino acid sequence: CASSVVPSSGELFF.

On this clonotype itself: A read error may produce the germline difference seen at one junction end. This chain uses TRBV11-3 with TRBJ1-2; D remains unclear. Germline V CDR1 and CDR2: SGHNT, YENEEA. The CDR3 is made up of 16 amino acids. The CDR3 here is CVSSRTGLSSFYGYTF. The CDR3 region has the DNA TGTGTCAGCAGTCGGACCGGCCTCTCGAGTTTCTATGGCTACACCTTC. The variable domain in full, completed from reference TRBV11-3 and TRBJ1-2, reads EAGVVQSPRYKIIEKKQPVAFWCNPISGHNTLYWYLQNLGQGPELLIRYENEEAVDDSQLPKDRFSAERLKGVDSTLKIQPAELGDSAVYLCVSSRTGLSSFYGYTFGSGTRLTVV.

V and J are TRBV3-1 and TRBJ2-7; D gene unclear. Trimming stripped 4 bases from V and 6 bases from J, with 10 bases between. This CDR3 has 12 amino acids. Germline CDR1 is LGHDT and CDR2 is YNNKEL (reference sequence). The CDR3 spells CASSRPGAEQYF. The CDR3 DNA is TGTGCCAGCAGCCGCCCGGGTGCCGAGCAGTACTTC.

This clonotype ranks as medium-sized. The chain joins TRBV12-3 or TRBV12-4 to TRBJ1-5; 7 nucleotides line up with TRBD1. The CDR3 sequence is 14 residues long. V was pared by 3 bases and J by 7 bases, with 6 bases of the junction left unmatched. CDR3 sequence reads: CASSLRQGEQPQHF. In DNA, the CDR3 is TGTGCCAGCAGTTTGCGTCAGGGGGAACAGCCCCAGCATTTT.

The chain uses TRBV11-2 and TRBJ2-1; TRBD2 aligns across 7 bases. V shed 2 bases, J shed 2 bases, and the junction held 3 bases outside the gene matches. Germline values: CDR1 SGHAT, CDR2 FQNNGV. The CDR3 has 15 amino acids. The CDR3 sequence is CASSLISGAYNEQFF. CDR3 nucleotides: TGTGCCAGCAGCTTAATCAGCGGGGCCTACAATGAGCAGTTCTTC.

V and J are TRBV24-1 and TRBJ2-2, with 10 bases fitting TRBD1. Germline-derived CDR1 and CDR2 are KGHDR and SFDVKD. After removal of 3 bases from V and 5 bases from J, the junction contained 8 bases not matched to a gene. The CDR3 runs 17 residues. CDR3 DNA: TGTGCCACCAGTGATCAACCGGGACAGGGGCGGACCGGGGAGCTGTTTTTT. Its protein is CATSDQPGQGRTGELFF.

This clonotype came up a few times. The chain carries TRBV28 and TRBJ2-7; perhaps TRBD2 as D (7 bases). V lost 5 bases to trimming and J lost 5 bases, with 19 bases between them. Germline CDR1 and CDR2: MDHEN and SYDVKM. This CDR3 contains 15 residues. The CDR3 loop is CASSPEGGPWDEQYF. CDR3 coding DNA: TGTGCCAGCAGTCCCGAGGGGGGGCCCTGGGACGAGCAGTACTTC.

This chain joins TRBV21-1 and TRBJ2-5; the table gives TRBD2 as D, unverified against the DNA. TRBV21-1 is tagged as a pseudogene. The CDR3 extends over 15 amino acids. CDR3 sequence reads: CASSKVQRVGETQYF. The CDR3 coding sequence is TGTGCCAGCAGCAAAGTTCAGAGGGTTGGAGAGACCCAGTACTTC.

This clonotype was detected many times. The chain has TRBV18 and TRBJ2-7; 7 nucleotides align to TRBD1. V trimming: 8 bases; J trimming: 0 bases; junction bases outside the gene matches: 7. Germline CDR1 KGHSH, CDR2 LQKENI. This CDR3 contains 14 residues. This chain's CDR3 is CASTPQGFSYEQYF. CDR3 coding DNA: TGTGCCAGCACCCCACAGGGGTTCTCCTACGAGCAGTACTTC.

The table lists this clonotype with a few counts. This sequence joins TRBV7-9 and TRBJ1-3; D gene unclear. CDR1 SEHNR and CDR2 FQNEAQ come from the germline V gene (reference sequence). The length of the CDR3 is 15 residues. The germline V and J ends were trimmed by 7 bases and 0 bases, with 13 bases remaining between them. The CDR3 coding sequence is TGTGCCAGCACCTTCGGGCAGACCTCTGGAAACACCATATATTTT. As protein: CASTFGQTSGNTIYF.

The gene calls are TRBV24-1 and TRBJ2-7, with TRBD2 identical over 7 bases. CDR1 KGHDR and CDR2 SFDVKD come from the germline V gene. This CDR3 contains 16 residues. The V segment lost 0 bases and the J segment 7 bases; nucleotides outside the gene matches: 11. The CDR3 reads CATSDLSPGGRREQYF. CDR3 DNA sequence: TGTGCCACCAGTGATTTGAGCCCGGGAGGCAGGAGGGAGCAGTACTTC.

The rearrangement links TRBV7-2 to TRBJ2-1; 9 bases map to TRBD1. Per the germline V gene, CDR1 is SGHTA and CDR2 is FQGNSA. V dropped 2 bases and J dropped 0; count of bases not matched to a gene: 8. The CDR3 has 18 residues. CDR3 in DNA: TGTGCCAGCAGCTTATGGGGACAGGGTGGCTTCTCCTACAATGAGCAGTTCTTC. It is translated as CASSLWGQGGFSYNEQFF.

The genes are TRBV20-1 and TRBJ2-7, with 8 bases matching TRBD1. Germline trimming cut 2 bases from V and 1 base from J; bases unmatched to any gene: 4. The CDR3 extends over 14 amino acids. The V gene's germline CDR1 is DFQATT and CDR2 SNEGSKA (reference sequence). The CDR3 bases are TGCAGTGCTAGACCGGGACAGGCATCCTACGAGCAGTACTTC. This sequence encodes CSARPGQASYEQYF.

In this sample, this clonotype turned up a few times. V and J are TRBV7-2 and TRBJ2-1, with D unclear. Trimming pared 5 bases from V and 9 bases from J, leaving 14 bases between. CDR1 and CDR2 from the germline V gene are SGHTA and FQGNSA. CDR3 length: 13 amino acids. CDR3: CASSVPSTSEQFF. CDR3 nucleotides: TGTGCCAGCAGCGTCCCCTCCACAAGTGAGCAGTTCTTC.

This clonotype turned up a few times. The chain joins TRBV9 to TRBJ2-5; D is possibly TRBD1 or TRBD2 (5 bases each). The CDR3 extends over 13 amino acids. Trimming shortened V by 2 bases and J by 1 base, and 6 bases separated the two germline ends. The germline CDR1 and CDR2 sequences are SGDLS and YYNGEE. CDR3 in DNA: TGTGCCAGCAGCGTCGGGGCCCAAGAGACCCAGTACTTC. Its protein product is CASSVGAQETQYF.